A single T cell receptor (beta chain) is shown here with its context. The data stem from a study of blood T cell repertoires in COVID-19. Method: immunoSEQ multiplex PCR; TCRdb's copy keeps in-frame clones and lacks some. This table has about 160,000 clones, roughly 80% appearing once. The sample comprised PBMCs or T cells enriched from blood (not recorded which). This receptor was identified in a woman between 50 and 59 years old who had recovered from COVID-19.

The DNA of the CDR3 is TGTGCCAGCAGCTTAGCGCAACAGGGTCCCGGGGAGCTGTTTTTT. This sequence encodes CASSLAQQGPGELFF. The chain joins TRBV7-9 to TRBJ2-2; D is possibly TRBD1 (6 bases). In germline, CDR1 is SEHNR, CDR2 FQNEAQ (reference sequence). This CDR3 contains 15 residues. V was trimmed by 0 bases and J by 6 bases, leaving 11 bases between them.